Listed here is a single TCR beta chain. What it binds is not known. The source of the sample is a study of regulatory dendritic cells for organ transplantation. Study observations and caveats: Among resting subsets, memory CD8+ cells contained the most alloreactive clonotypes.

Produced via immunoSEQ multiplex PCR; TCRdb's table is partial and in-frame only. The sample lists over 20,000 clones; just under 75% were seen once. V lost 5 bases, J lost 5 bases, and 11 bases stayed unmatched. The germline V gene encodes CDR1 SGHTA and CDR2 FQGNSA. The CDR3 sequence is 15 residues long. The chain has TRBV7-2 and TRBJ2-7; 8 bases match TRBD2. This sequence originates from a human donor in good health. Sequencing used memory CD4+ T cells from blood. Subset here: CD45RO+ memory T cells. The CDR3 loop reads CASSRGGLALDEQYF. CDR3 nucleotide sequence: TGTGCCAGCAGCCGGGGGGGATTAGCGCTAGACGAGCAGTACTTC. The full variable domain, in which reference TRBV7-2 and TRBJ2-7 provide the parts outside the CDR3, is GAGVSQSPSNKVTEKGKDVELRCDPISGHTALYWYRQSLGQGLEFLIYFQGNSAPDKSGLPSDRFSAERTGGSVSTLTIQRTQQEDSAVYLCASSRGGLALDEQYFGPGTRLTVT.